One and the same sample provided the 18 T cell receptor beta chains below, sequenced in a study of T cell responses to AZD1222 COVID-19 vaccine. Profiling relied on immunoSEQ multiplex PCR, and the TCRdb table lists in-frame clones only, not all of them. The sample lists 130,000 to 150,000 clones; just over 90% were seen once. Sequenced material: peripheral blood, taken on day 0 of MenACWY control vaccination. The receptor set was obtained from an adult in good health.

The V gene is TRBV9, the J gene TRBJ1-1; no firm D call. The CDR3 extends over 14 amino acids. V was cut by 0 bases and J by 0 bases, with 6 bases left in between. Germline V gives CDR1 SGDLS, CDR2 YYNGEE. This CDR3 is CASSVEAMNTEAFF. The CDR3 nucleotides read TGTGCCAGCAGCGTAGAGGCCATGAACACTGAAGCTTTCTTT.

The V gene is TRBV7-9, the J gene TRBJ1-4, with a weak D call TRBD1 (5 bases). The CDR3 runs to 15 residues. CDR1 is SEHNR, CDR2 FQNEAQ, per germline (reference sequence). V was clipped by 5 bases and J by 6 bases, with 16 bases between them. CDR3 in amino acids: CASSPEEGRHEKLFF. The CDR3, as DNA: TGTGCCAGCAGCCCAGAGGAGGGGCGCCATGAAAAACTGTTTTTT. The variable domain in full, with the rest retrieved from reference TRBV7-9 and TRBJ1-4, is DTGVSQNPRHKITKRGQNVTFRCDPISEHNRLYWYRQTLGQGPEFLTYFQNEAQLEKSRLLSDRFSAERPKGSFSTLEIQRTEQGDSAMYLCASSPEEGRHEKLFFGSGTQLSVL.

The CDR3 reads CASSQDGGNTIYF. CDR3 in DNA: TGTGCCAGCAGCCAAGATGGGGGAAACACCATATATTTT. V is TRBV3-1 (or the pseudogene TRBV3-2) and J is TRBJ1-3; D is undetermined. The CDR3 is 13 residues long. The V gene lost 0 bases and the J gene lost 4 bases, with 4 bases spanning the gap. Looked up from germline, CDR1 is LGHDT and CDR2 is YNNKEL (reference sequence).

The genes are TRBV7-2 and TRBJ2-7; 13 bases line up with TRBD2. The germline gives CDR1 SGHTA, CDR2 FQGNSA. With 4 bases clipped from V and 2 bases from J, the junction kept 2 bases outside the gene matches. There are 15 residues in the CDR3. In DNA, the CDR3 is TGTGCCAGCAGCTCCGGGACTAGCGGGGCCTACGAGCAGTACTTC. This codes for CASSSGTSGAYEQYF.

This chain links TRBV12-3 or TRBV12-4 with TRBJ1-1; weak D call: TRBD1 (6 bases). Trimming took 5 bases from V and 10 from J, leaving 17 bases between them. This CDR3 has 13 residues. The CDR3 sequence: CASSVRGARGAFF. CDR3 sequence (DNA): TGTGCCAGCAGTGTCCGGGGGGCGAGGGGAGCTTTCTTT.

A single count supports this clone. The gene calls are TRBV7-3 and TRBJ1-2; 7 bases match TRBD1. CDR1 and CDR2 from the germline V gene are SGHTA and FQGTGA. The ends lost 2 bases at V and 8 bases at J; junction bases unmatched: 5. The CDR3 has 13 residues. The CDR3: CASSLAQGVGYTF. The CDR3 DNA is TGTGCCAGCAGCTTAGCTCAGGGGGTCGGCTACACCTTC.

This chain links TRBV2 with TRBJ1-4; no definite D call. CDR3 size: 15 residues. Germline V gene lookup returns CDR1 SNHLY and CDR2 FYNNEI. Deletions cut 4 bases from V and 3 bases from J, with 12 bases between. DNA for the CDR3: TGTGCCAGCAGTGCCCAGAACCGGGCTAATGAAAAACTGTTTTTT. Its protein product is CASSAQNRANEKLFF.

The chain has TRBV7-3 and TRBJ2-3; D is possibly TRBD2 (6 bases). The CDR3 contains 13 residues. Trimming shortened V by 4 bases and J by 4 bases, and 9 bases separated the two germline ends. Germline CDR1 is SGHTA and CDR2 is FQGTGA. CDR3 in DNA: TGTGCCAGCAGCTCGCGGAGGGCAGATACGCAGTATTTT. It specifies CASSSRRADTQYF.

Comment on this clone: The sample carries other DNA sequences with the same CDR3. The chain is built from TRBV6-6 and TRBJ2-1, with D tentatively TRBD2 (5 bases). CDR1 and CDR2 (germline): MNHNY, SVGAGI (reference sequence). The CDR3 length is 12 residues. V was clipped by 0 bases and J by 8 bases, with 5 bases between them. The CDR3 DNA is TGTGCCAGCAGTTACTCGCGGGATGAGCAGTTCTTC. Amino acids: CASSYSRDEQFF.

This clone was counted a single time. The V gene is TRBV7-8, the J gene TRBJ1-2, with D perhaps matching TRBD1 (5 bases). Trimming removed 2 bases from V and 8 bases from J, with 15 bases in between. There are 14 residues in the CDR3. Germline V gives CDR1 SGHVS, CDR2 FQNEAQ. DNA of the CDR3: TGTGCCAGCAGCTTAACCAGGGAGTCACGGGGCTACACCTTC. It encodes CASSLTRESRGYTF.

The V call is TRBV9, the J call TRBJ1-2; TRBD1 aligns across 7 bases. From germline, CDR1 is SGDLS and CDR2 YYNGEE. CDR3 length equals 14 residues. V dropped 0 bases and J dropped 5; count of bases not matched to a gene: 4. DNA of the CDR3: TGTGCCAGCAGCGTAGGACAGGGCACATATGGCTACACCTTC. Amino acid sequence: CASSVGQGTYGYTF.

This chain uses TRBV27 with TRBJ2-1; 14 bases match TRBD2. The CDR3 sequence is 20 residues long. V dropped 5 bases and J dropped 1; count of bases not matched to a gene: 13. CDR1 is MNHEY and CDR2 is SMNVEV in the germline V gene (reference sequence). The DNA for the CDR3 is TGTGCCAGCAGTGACCGACTAGCGGGAGGGCCCGTCCGGTCCTACAATGAGCAGTTCTTC. Translation: CASSDRLAGGPVRSYNEQFF.

The chain recombines TRBV5-1 with TRBJ2-1; D possibly matches TRBD1 or TRBD2 (5 bases each). In germline, CDR1 is SGHRS, CDR2 YFSETQ. The V end was cut by 4 bases, the J end by 4 bases, with 15 bases between. The CDR3 spans 15 residues. The CDR3 DNA follows: TGCGCCAGCAGCCTAAAAGGGGACGGGTACAATGAGCAGTTCTTC. This translates into CASSLKGDGYNEQFF.

The rearrangement links TRBV29-1 to TRBJ2-7, with 9 bases aligning to TRBD2. This CDR3 region has 15 residues. The V and J ends lost 2 bases and 2 bases, in that order; junction bases with no gene match: 7. The germline CDR1 and CDR2 sequences are SQVTM and ANQGSEA. Here the CDR3 reads CSVESVAGDPYEQYF. The CDR3 region has the DNA TGCAGCGTTGAATCGGTAGCGGGGGATCCCTACGAGCAGTACTTC.

The chain employs TRBV6-5 and TRBJ1-2; 9 nucleotides agree with TRBD1. Per germline, CDR1 MNHEY and CDR2 SVGAGI. The ends lost 5 bases at V and 5 bases at J; junction bases unmatched: 9. This CDR3 contains 15 residues. This CDR3 reads CASSIPGTGRYGYTF. The DNA of the CDR3 is TGTGCCAGCAGTATTCCCGGGACAGGGAGGTATGGCTACACCTTC.

This clone showed up just a few times. The chain combines TRBV6-4 with TRBJ2-2; D not certain. CDR1 MRHNA and CDR2 SNTAGT come from the germline V gene. This CDR3 is 13 amino acids long. Trimming shortened V by 2 bases and J by 1 base, and 2 bases separated the two germline ends. The CDR3 sequence: CASSDKNTGELFF. The CDR3, as DNA: TGTGCCAGCAGTGACAAGAACACCGGGGAGCTGTTTTTT.

The chain joins TRBV6-5 to TRBJ2-3; tentative D call: TRBD1 (6 bases). Trimming stripped 5 bases from V and 6 bases from J, with 9 bases between. This CDR3 comprises 12 residues. The germline V gene has CDR1 MNHEY and CDR2 SVGAGI. CDR3 in amino acids: CASSQTGDTQYF. The CDR3 region has the DNA TGTGCCAGCAGTCAGACAGGTGATACGCAGTATTTT.

The CDR3 DNA sequence: TGTGCCACCAGTGAAGCAGCGAACACCGGGGAGCTGTTTTTT. Its translation is CATSEAANTGELFF. The rearrangement joins TRBV24-1 to TRBJ2-2; D ambiguous. The CDR3 spans 14 residues. Trimming pared 4 bases from V and 0 bases from J, leaving 5 bases between. Per the germline V gene, CDR1 is KGHDR and CDR2 is SFDVKD.